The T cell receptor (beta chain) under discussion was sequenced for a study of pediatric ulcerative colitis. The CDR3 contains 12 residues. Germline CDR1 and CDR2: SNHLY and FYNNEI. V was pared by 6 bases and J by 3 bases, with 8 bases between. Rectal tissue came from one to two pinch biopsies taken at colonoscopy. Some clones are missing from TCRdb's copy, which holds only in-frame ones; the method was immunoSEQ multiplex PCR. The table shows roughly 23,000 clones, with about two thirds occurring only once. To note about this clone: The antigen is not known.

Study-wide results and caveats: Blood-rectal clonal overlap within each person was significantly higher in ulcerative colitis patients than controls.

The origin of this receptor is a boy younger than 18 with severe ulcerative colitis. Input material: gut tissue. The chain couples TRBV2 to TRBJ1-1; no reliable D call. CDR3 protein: CASRVSYTEAFF. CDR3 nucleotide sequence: TGTGCCAGCAGGGTTAGTTACACTGAAGCTTTCTTT.